The next 2 T cell receptor beta chains were all read from a single sample in a study of post-analysis software for immune sequencing data. Study-wide results and caveats: Five TRBV segments occurring more often in patients than controls included TRBV5-6, TRBV5-1 and TRBV20-1.

Prepared libraries of TCR beta cDNA carried unique molecular identifiers. TCRdb reprocessed the PCR reads with MiXCR, giving one entry per CDR3 protein. The repertoire consists of hundreds of thousands of distinct CDR3 sequences, with 25% to 30% occurring once and the leading ten covering around 0.6%. No antigen is known for these receptors. Sequencing used blood. These receptors were obtained from a girl aged 5 to 17 with multiple sclerosis.

A note on this clonotype: A much bigger clone sits one base away, suggesting this may be a read error. This chain uses TRBV24-1 with TRBJ2-5; no reliable D call. The CDR3 is made up of 11 amino acids. V dropped 6 bases and J dropped 11 bases, with 12 bases sitting between them. CDR1 is KGHDR and CDR2 is SFDVKD in the germline V gene. CDR3 loop: CATSSAYEQYF. As DNA, the CDR3 is TGTGCCACCAGTTCAGCTTATGAGCAGTACTTC.

This clonotype was recorded a few times. CDR3 residues: CASSTTADRPAFF. The CDR3 DNA is TGTGCCAGCAGCACCACAGCGGACAGGCCAGCTTTCTTT. The rearrangement joins TRBV5-6 to TRBJ1-1; TRBD1 matches 7 bases. The CDR3 contains 13 residues. Germline V gives CDR1 SGHDT, CDR2 YYEEEE. The J segment lost 10 bases and the V segment lost 4 bases, leaving 10 bases of the junction unmatched.